Below are 22 T cell receptor beta chains sequenced from a single sample in a study of graft-versus-host responses after intestinal transplantation. Antigen specificity for these receptors is unknown. Repertoires were generated with immunoSEQ multiplex PCR, while TCRdb's copy carries only in-frame clones and drops some. This sample yields approximately 70,000 clones, of which 89% are seen a single time; roughly 2.5% belongs to the top ten. The specimen comprised unstimulated CD8+ T cells sorted from spleen or lymph node cells, sampled before intestinal transplant. The receptors stem from a human donor who received an intestinal transplant.

This chain connects TRBV12-5 to TRBJ1-5; D is undetermined. Trimming left V 7 bases short and J 7 bases short, with 14 bases between. The CDR3 length is 13 residues. Germline V CDR1 and CDR2: LGHNT, FRNRAP. The CDR3 DNA reads TGTGCTAGTGCCGAGGGTTCGCGGCAGCCCCAGCATTTT. It codes for CASAEGSRQPQHF.

DNA of the CDR3: TGCGCCAGCAGCCAAGCTCTGGTGGGGACAGGGCTCAACGAGCAGTACTTC. Its translation: CASSQALVGTGLNEQYF. This chain links TRBV4-1 with TRBJ2-7, with 9 bases aligning to TRBD1. The germline V gene encodes CDR1 MGHRA and CDR2 YSYEKL. V was pared by 1 base and J by 5 bases, with 12 bases of the junction left unmatched. This CDR3 region has 17 residues.

The rearrangement links TRBV27 to TRBJ2-3, with a weak D call TRBD2 (6 bases). CDR3 size: 15 residues. Trimming shortened V by 6 bases and J by 6 bases, and 19 bases separated the two germline ends. Germline V gene data show CDR1 as MNHEY and CDR2 as SMNVEV (reference sequence). CDR3 in amino acids: CASRRAYGTPDTQYF. As DNA, the CDR3 is TGTGCCAGCAGACGAGCCTACGGGACTCCTGATACGCAGTATTTT.

For this clone: This specimen includes other DNA sequences encoding the same CDR3. V gene TRBV6-4 combines with J gene TRBJ2-1, with 11 nucleotides matching TRBD2. This CDR3 contains 15 residues. Per germline, CDR1 MRHNA and CDR2 SNTAGT. Trimming at V came to 3 bases and at J to 3 bases, leaving 1 base not matched to a gene. CDR3 residues: CASSEGTSGYNEQFF. The CDR3 bases are TGTGCCAGCAGTGAGGGGACTAGCGGCTACAATGAGCAGTTCTTC.

The CDR3 reads CASSSGVVGYEQYF. The CDR3 nucleotides read TGTGCCAGCAGCTCAGGGGTCGTGGGTTACGAGCAGTACTTC. The V gene is TRBV7-9, the J gene TRBJ2-7; possible D gene TRBD1, 6 bases. Per the germline V gene, CDR1 is SEHNR and CDR2 is FQNEAQ (reference sequence). V lost 4 bases to trimming and J lost 4 bases, with 14 bases between them. This CDR3 comprises 14 residues.

V usage is TRBV12-5 and J usage is TRBJ1-5; D unresolved. This CDR3 spans 16 amino acids. V shed 2 bases and J shed 5 bases, with 16 bases lying between them. In germline, CDR1 is LGHNT, CDR2 FRNRAP. The CDR3 DNA reads as TGTGCTAGTGGTTTGAAGGAAAAGGGAGTTGATCAGCCCCAGCATTTT. It codes for CASGLKEKGVDQPQHF.

The chain couples TRBV4-1 to TRBJ2-1; weak D call: TRBD2 (6 bases). The CDR3 totals 18 residues. Germline assignment: CDR1 MGHRA and CDR2 YSYEKL. Trimming shortened V by 0 bases and J by 7 bases, and 22 bases separated the two germline ends. The CDR3: CASSQESMVEGLANEQFF. The DNA of the CDR3 is TGCGCCAGCAGCCAAGAGTCGATGGTGGAGGGCCTGGCGAATGAGCAGTTCTTC.

This chain uses TRBV4-2 with TRBJ2-7; 7 bases are shared with TRBD2. Germline V CDR1 and CDR2: LGHNA, YNFKEQ. The CDR3 covers 16 residues. The trim removed 0 bases at V and 0 bases at J, leaving 5 bases unmatched. CDR3 in amino acids: CASSQEGGGGSYEQYF. CDR3 DNA sequence: TGTGCCAGCAGCCAAGAGGGGGGGGGAGGCTCCTACGAGCAGTACTTC.

V and J are TRBV15 and TRBJ2-1, with 10 bases identical to TRBD2. This CDR3 has 16 amino acids. Germline V CDR1 and CDR2: LNHNV, YYDKDF (reference sequence). The J segment lost 0 bases and the V segment lost 3 bases, leaving 2 bases of the junction unmatched. DNA for the CDR3: TGTGCCACCAGCAGCCAGCGGGAGGGCTCCTACAATGAGCAGTTCTTC. It codes for CATSSQREGSYNEQFF.

This chain connects TRBV4-1 to TRBJ2-3, with 7 bases matching TRBD1. The V gene end was trimmed by 1 base and the J gene end by 6 bases; junction bases not matched to a gene: 4. The germline gives CDR1 MGHRA, CDR2 YSYEKL. The CDR3 loop spans 14 amino acids. The DNA for the CDR3 is TGCGCCAGCAGCCAAGTTACAGGGGCCGATACGCAGTATTTT. This translates into CASSQVTGADTQYF.

The CDR3 reads CAISESPDRGPDTQYF. The CDR3 nucleotides are TGTGCCATCAGTGAGTCGCCGGACCGCGGGCCAGATACGCAGTATTTT. The gene calls are TRBV10-3 and TRBJ2-3, with D possibly being TRBD2 (5 bases). Germline-derived CDR1 and CDR2 are ENHRY and SYGVKD. V was pared by 0 bases and J by 4 bases, with 14 bases between. This CDR3 comprises 16 residues.

The chain joins TRBV29-1 to TRBJ2-1; 7 bases agree with TRBD2. The CDR3 spans 13 residues. V was clipped by 7 bases and J by 2 bases; unmatched bases: 5. Germline V gene lookup returns CDR1 SQVTM and CDR2 ANQGSEA. The CDR3 protein is CSGEGSTYNEQFF. DNA of the CDR3: TGCAGCGGGGAGGGTAGTACCTACAATGAGCAGTTCTTC.

V usage is TRBV9 and J usage is TRBJ2-4; D may be TRBD2 (5 bases). Germline V gives CDR1 SGDLS, CDR2 YYNGEE. Trimming removed 0 bases from V and 0 bases from J, with 13 bases in between. CDR3 length equals 17 residues. CDR3 loop: CASSVVEGTLAKNIQYF. CDR3 nucleotide sequence: TGTGCCAGCAGCGTAGTCGAGGGTACTTTAGCCAAAAACATTCAGTACTTC.

V and J are TRBV7-9 and TRBJ2-7; tentatively, D is TRBD2 (6 bases). CDR1 is SEHNR, CDR2 FQNEAQ, per germline (reference sequence). The CDR3 extends over 14 amino acids. V was shortened by 1 base and J by 2 bases, with 9 bases between the two germline ends. The CDR3 sequence is CASSLVGGPYEQYF. CDR3 coding DNA: TGTGCCAGCAGCTTAGTGGGGGGTCCCTACGAGCAGTACTTC. The variable domain in full, completed from reference TRBV7-9 and TRBJ2-7, reads DTGVSQNPRHKITKRGQNVTFRCDPISEHNRLYWYRQTLGQGPEFLTYFQNEAQLEKSRLLSDRFSAERPKGSFSTLEIQRTEQGDSAMYLCASSLVGGPYEQYFGPGTRLTVT.

The chain employs TRBV10-3 and TRBJ2-2; 8 bases fit TRBD1. The germline V gene encodes CDR1 ENHRY and CDR2 SYGVKD. The CDR3 runs to 15 residues. Losses at the gene ends were 6 bases for V and 3 bases for J; bases not matched to a gene: 6. The CDR3 spells CAIRPTDRDTGELFF. The CDR3, as DNA: TGTGCCATCAGGCCAACGGACAGGGACACCGGGGAGCTGTTTTTT.

This chain joins TRBV12-2 and TRBJ1-1; the table's TRBD1 call for D was not verified on the DNA. TRBV12-2 is a pseudogene locus. The CDR3 spans 15 residues. The CDR3 is CASRFYQGRNTEAFF. The CDR3 coding sequence is TGTGCAAGTCGCTTTTACCAGGGGCGGAACACTGAAGCTTTCTTT.

The V gene is TRBV7-6, the J gene TRBJ2-7; TRBD1 matches 8 bases. Trimming took 5 bases from V and 2 from J; bases not matched to a gene: 8. The germline V gene has CDR1 SGHVS and CDR2 FNYEAQ. The CDR3 is 15 residues long. Here the CDR3 reads CASSPGDRLTYEQYF. The CDR3 DNA reads TGTGCCAGCAGCCCGGGGGACAGGCTAACCTACGAGCAGTACTTC.

The rearrangement links TRBV11-2 to TRBJ1-2; 8 positions agree with TRBD1. After removal of 4 bases from V and 4 bases from J, the junction contained 5 bases not matched to a gene. The CDR3 loop spans 14 amino acids. The germline V gene encodes CDR1 SGHAT and CDR2 FQNNGV. This chain's CDR3 is CASSSGTGFYGYTF. CDR3 bases: TGTGCCAGCAGCTCCGGGACAGGATTCTATGGCTACACCTTC.

The chain combines TRBV18 with TRBJ2-7; TRBD1 matches 7 bases. The CDR3 is 13 residues long. Germline-derived CDR1 and CDR2 are KGHSH and LQKENI. Trimming cost V 3 bases and J 3 bases; bases outside gene matches: 2. The CDR3 DNA follows: TGTGCCAGCTCACCTGACAGGGACTACGAGCAGTACTTC. This encodes CASSPDRDYEQYF.

The chain is built from TRBV6-5 and TRBJ2-3; the D gene is possibly TRBD2 (5 bases). Germline-derived CDR1 and CDR2 are MNHEY and SVGAGI. V was cut by 8 bases and J by 4 bases, with 7 bases left in between. The CDR3 totals 11 residues. The CDR3 DNA reads TGTGCCAGCCTCGGGGCAGATACGCAGTATTTT. Its protein product is CASLGADTQYF.

The chain uses TRBV28 and TRBJ2-1; tentative D call: TRBD1 (5 bases). V lost 5 bases to trimming and J lost 2 bases, with 16 bases between them. The CDR3 loop spans 16 amino acids. Looked up from germline, CDR1 is MDHEN and CDR2 is SYDVKM. CDR3 bases: TGTGCCAGCAGTGGGGCATCAACTGAAACCTACAATGAGCAGTTCTTC. The encoded protein is CASSGASTETYNEQFF.

The chain uses TRBV7-3 and TRBJ2-3; 12 positions agree with TRBD2. The CDR3 spans 20 residues. V lost 1 base to trimming and J lost 1 base; unmatched junction nucleotides: 12. The germline gives CDR1 SGHTA, CDR2 FQGTGA. CDR3 DNA: TGTGCCAGCAGCTTAAGTCTGGGTCTAGCGGGAGGGCCTGGCACAGATACGCAGTATTTT. Its translation: CASSLSLGLAGGPGTDTQYF.